This T cell receptor beta chain was identified in a study of T cells in Graves' hyperthyroidism and ophthalmopathy. General observations from the study: Among clonotypes expanded in thyroid above 0.001, most were also found in blood.

From germline, CDR1 is SGHDT and CDR2 YYEEEE. The trim removed 0 bases at V and 9 bases at J, leaving 8 bases unmatched. This CDR3 has 15 amino acids. Hyperthyroidism had been newly diagnosed in patients aged 18 to 65, and its duration was under 2 months. The diagnostic basis comprised clinical symptoms, serum thyroxine and TRAb, thyroid ultrasound and orbital computed tomography. TCR beta CDR3 regions were amplified from RNA. With the HTBI primer set, the TCR CDR3 went through a first round of RT-PCR. TCRdb re-derived calls from the multiplex PCR reads in MiXCR, one entry per CDR3 protein. The table has 300,000 to 350,000 distinct CDR3 sequences, 11% to 15% seen once. This clonotype appeared a few times. Its antigen remains unknown.

The sequenced sample consisted of blood. The rearrangement joins TRBV5-6 to TRBJ2-1; 8 nucleotides agree with TRBD1. The sequence was obtained from a young woman with Graves' hyperthyroidism. The CDR3 sequence: CASSLVSGGWSEQFF. Written as DNA, the CDR3 is TGTGCCAGCAGCTTGGTCTCAGGGGGCTGGAGTGAGCAGTTCTTC.